These 18 T cell receptor beta chains share one sample of origin, sequenced in a study of T cell responses to AZD1222 COVID-19 vaccine. TCRdb keeps only in-frame clones here, not all; method: immunoSEQ multiplex PCR. The sample gives 75,000 to 90,000 clones, 80% to 95% of which show up once; under 5% is in the top ten. The material was peripheral blood, obtained 28 days after the second AZD1222 dose. The receptors shown here come from an adult who received the AZD1222 COVID-19 vaccine.

The chain is built from TRBV4-2 and TRBJ1-1; D is undetermined. Trimming removed 0 bases at V and 0 bases at J, with 11 bases between. Looked up from germline, CDR1 is LGHNA and CDR2 is YNFKEQ. CDR3 length: 16 amino acids. In nucleotides, the CDR3 is TGTGCCAGCAGCCAAGAGTTCCAGACCTTGAACACTGAAGCTTTCTTT. Translating it yields CASSQEFQTLNTEAFF.

The J gene is TRBJ2-2, the V gene TRBV6-5; the D gene could be TRBD1 or TRBD2 (5 bases each). In germline, CDR1 is MNHEY, CDR2 SVGAGI. V lost 6 bases to trimming and J lost 5 bases, with 10 bases between them. The CDR3 extends over 13 amino acids. The CDR3, as DNA: TGTGCCAGCAGCGTGAGGGGTACCGGGGAGCTGTTTTTT. Amino acid sequence: CASSVRGTGELFF.

The V and J genes are TRBV5-4 and TRBJ1-1; D is undetermined. The CDR3 is made up of 15 amino acids. Germline assignment: CDR1 SGHNT and CDR2 YYREEE (reference sequence). V shed 1 base and J shed 3 bases, with 13 bases lying between them. The CDR3 bases are TGTGCCAGCAGCTTGAGCCGGGGAAGGGACACTGAAGCTTTCTTT. Amino acid sequence: CASSLSRGRDTEAFF.

This chain joins TRBV11-3 and TRBJ2-1, with TRBD2 matching 11 bases. This CDR3 comprises 17 residues. The V gene end was trimmed by 5 bases and the J gene end by 7 bases; junction bases not matched to a gene: 13. In germline, CDR1 is SGHNT, CDR2 YENEEA. CDR3: CASSPPRLAGGGNEQFF. The CDR3 bases are TGTGCCAGCAGCCCCCCCCGGCTAGCGGGAGGTGGAAATGAGCAGTTCTTC.

Comment on this clone: The same CDR3 can be traced to other DNA sequences in this sample. The chain couples TRBV12-3 or TRBV12-4 to TRBJ1-1; D unclear. Trimming removed 2 bases from V and 1 base from J, with 5 bases in between. This CDR3 region has 13 residues. For the CDR3, the DNA is TGTGCCAGCAGTTTAAAAGGGAACACTGAAGCTTTCTTT. It yields the protein CASSLKGNTEAFF.

The J gene is TRBJ2-1, the V gene TRBV6-5; 8 bases are shared with TRBD1. V lost 5 bases to trimming and J lost 4 bases; unmatched junction nucleotides: 4. This CDR3 region has 14 residues. Germline-derived CDR1 and CDR2 are MNHEY and SVGAGI. The DNA for the CDR3 is TGTGCCAGCAGTAATGGACAGGGATACAATGAGCAGTTCTTC. As protein: CASSNGQGYNEQFF.

This clone showed up just once. The chain uses TRBV28 and TRBJ2-1; weak D call: TRBD2 (6 bases). V gave up 8 bases and J gave up 2 bases, with 19 bases separating them. Per germline, CDR1 MDHEN and CDR2 SYDVKM. There are 16 residues in the CDR3. The CDR3 DNA is TGTGCCAGCGGCCAGTGGGGGAGGCTTACCTACAATGAGCAGTTCTTC. Translating gives CASGQWGRLTYNEQFF.

The chain combines TRBV5-1 with TRBJ1-1; 7 bases are a match to TRBD1. The V gene end was trimmed by 1 base and the J gene end by 6 bases; junction bases not matched to a gene: 6. The CDR3 runs 14 residues. Germline CDR1 SGHRS, CDR2 YFSETQ. CDR3 sequence reads: CASSLHTGEAEAFF. CDR3 DNA: TGCGCCAGCAGCTTGCACACAGGGGAGGCTGAAGCTTTCTTT.

V and J are TRBV11-3 and TRBJ2-1, with a tentative D call TRBD1 (6 bases). Trimming cost V 5 bases and J 13 bases, with 12 bases left between them. The CDR3 covers 11 residues. Germline V gives CDR1 SGHNT, CDR2 YENEEA. In DNA, the CDR3 is TGTGCCAGCAGCACCGGGACACCACAGTTCTTC. Its protein is CASSTGTPQFF.

The chain recombines TRBV28 with TRBJ2-2; D remains unclear. Germline loops: CDR1 MDHEN, CDR2 SYDVKM. Trimming stripped 5 bases from V and 5 bases from J, with 9 bases between. This CDR3 has 13 residues. The CDR3 loop is CASSPPSTGELFF. The CDR3 DNA reads as TGTGCCAGCAGTCCCCCCTCAACCGGGGAGCTGTTTTTT.

This clone was counted once. The chain is built from TRBV3-1 (or the pseudogene TRBV3-2) and TRBJ1-1; 8 bases align to TRBD1. In germline, CDR1 is LGHDT, CDR2 YNNKEL (reference sequence). This CDR3 has 13 residues. Germline trimming cut 7 bases from V and 1 base from J; bases unmatched to any gene: 2. CDR3 in DNA: TGTGCCAGCATCGGACAGGGGAACACTGAAGCTTTCTTT. Translating gives CASIGQGNTEAFF.

This chain connects TRBV6-5 to TRBJ1-3; the D is unclear. In germline, CDR1 is MNHEY, CDR2 SVGAGI. V lost 11 bases to trimming and J lost 4 bases, with 9 bases between them. The CDR3 length is 11 residues. CDR3 DNA sequence: TGTGCCGGAGGTTCGGGAAACACCATATATTTT. This translates into CAGGSGNTIYF.

The V and J genes are TRBV29-1 and TRBJ2-3, with unresolved D. Germline V gene data show CDR1 as SQVTM and CDR2 as ANQGSEA. There are 13 residues in the CDR3. V shed 4 bases and J shed 0 bases, with 8 bases lying between them. The CDR3 nucleotides read TGCAGCGTTGCTAGTCCCAGCACAGATACGCAGTATTTT. This codes for CSVASPSTDTQYF.

The chain carries TRBV14 and TRBJ1-1; weak D call: TRBD1 (6 bases). Trimming stripped 0 bases from V and 0 bases from J, with 11 bases between. The CDR3 extends over 16 amino acids. CDR1 is SGHDN and CDR2 is FVKESK in the germline V gene. The CDR3 region has the DNA TGTGCCAGCAGCCAAGATTCAGGGGTCATGAACACTGAAGCTTTCTTT. This sequence encodes CASSQDSGVMNTEAFF.

This chain uses TRBV10-3 with TRBJ2-3, with TRBD2 identical over 9 bases. The germline V gene has CDR1 ENHRY and CDR2 SYGVKD. V lost 6 bases and J lost 4; bases outside the gene matches: 8. The CDR3 spans 15 residues. CDR3 region: CAIRAGLAGADTQYF. CDR3 DNA sequence: TGTGCCATCAGAGCGGGACTAGCTGGCGCAGATACGCAGTATTTT.

The chain joins TRBV19 to TRBJ2-7; TRBD1 is a possible D gene (6 bases). Trimming shortened V by 4 bases and J by 3 bases, and 16 bases separated the two germline ends. CDR3 size: 15 residues. CDR1 is LNHDA, CDR2 SQIVND, per germline (reference sequence). The CDR3 region is CASSTTGSSFYEQYF. CDR3 sequence (DNA): TGTGCCAGTAGTACCACAGGGTCCTCCTTCTACGAGCAGTACTTC. Supplemented by reference TRBV19 and TRBJ2-7, the full variable domain reads DGGITQSPKYLFRKEGQNVTLSCEQNLNHDAMYWYRQDPGQGLRLIYYSQIVNDFQKGDIAEGYSVSREKKESFPLTVTSAQKNPTAFYLCASSTTGSSFYEQYFGPGTRLTVT.

V and J are TRBV27 and TRBJ2-7; TRBD2 agrees at 11 bases. Trimming cost V 5 bases and J 3 bases; bases outside gene matches: 6. CDR1 and CDR2 (germline): MNHEY, SMNVEV (reference sequence). The CDR3 covers 15 residues. The CDR3 DNA reads as TGTGCCAGCAGTACGACTAGCGGGGCCTTCTACGAGCAGTACTTC. Protein product: CASSTTSGAFYEQYF.

V usage is TRBV15 and J usage is TRBJ1-5; D is unclear. V gave up 0 bases and J gave up 1 base, with 7 bases separating them. Germline V CDR1 and CDR2: LNHNV, YYDKDF (reference sequence). The CDR3 sequence is 15 residues long. CDR3 in amino acids: CATSREIVSNQPQHF. In DNA form, the CDR3 reads TGTGCCACCAGCAGAGAAATAGTCAGCAATCAGCCCCAGCATTTT.